The T cell receptor beta chain under discussion was sequenced for a study of Ad26.COV2.S vaccination and SARS-CoV-2 variants. In the study overall: Vaccine-arm donor from the placebo-controlled COV1001 Ad26.COV2.S trial.

Clones were sequenced by immunoSEQ multiplex PCR, and TCRdb holds only the in-frame ones, with some missing. The sample has some 340,000 clones; about 85% are singletons. Germline V gives CDR1 SGHDT, CDR2 YYEEEE. Trimming left V 2 bases short and J 3 bases short, with 18 bases between. CDR3 length: 17 residues. Sample treatment: 15 to 20 received Ad26.COV2.S at low or high dose, single or two shots; roughly 5 received placebo; per-sample allocation not given. Collection of the samples took place on day 63 after the first injection of vaccine or placebo. The source material was peripheral blood, sampled in a trial of Ad26.COV2.S vaccine versus placebo. The clonotype comes from a person aged 18-60 years who received the Ad26.COV2.S COVID-19 vaccine or a placebo. J is TRBJ2-1 and V is TRBV5-6; D may be TRBD2 (7 bases). The CDR3, as DNA: TGTGCCAGCAGCTTTGACGGGGGGCCCGAACTCTACAATGAGCAGTTCTTC. Its protein product is CASSFDGGPELYNEQFF.